This passage covers 19 T cell receptor beta chains from one sample sequenced in a study of PD-1 blockade in mismatch repair-deficient tumors. Assay used: immunoSEQ multiplex PCR; TCRdb lists only in-frame clones, some missing. The sample gives approximately 100,000 clones, 70% to 85% of which show up once; about 6.3% is in the top ten. The sequenced sample was peripheral blood, obtained roughly 36 weeks after starting pembrolizumab. The receptors originated from an adult with mismatch repair-deficient cancer.

The chain is built from TRBV11-3 and TRBJ2-5; 9 nucleotides match TRBD1. Germline V lookup: CDR1 SGHNT, CDR2 YENEEA. The CDR3 contains 14 residues. V was clipped by 6 bases and J by 4 bases; unmatched bases: 6. The DNA for the CDR3 is TGTGCCAGCAGATTTACAGGGGGCGGAGAGACCCAGTACTTC. Encoded protein: CASRFTGGGETQYF.

The chain couples TRBV11-3 to TRBJ1-3, with no clear D. The CDR3 extends over 14 amino acids. Trimming stripped 5 bases from V and 4 bases from J, with 12 bases between. Germline V gives CDR1 SGHNT, CDR2 YENEEA. This chain's CDR3 is CASSPRGGGNTIYF. The DNA of the CDR3 is TGTGCCAGCAGCCCCCGAGGAGGGGGAAACACCATATATTTT.

This chain joins TRBV4-3 and TRBJ2-7; D unresolved. Germline CDR1 LGHNA, CDR2 YSLEER. V lost 9 bases to trimming and J lost 3 bases, with 15 bases between them. The length of the CDR3 is 13 residues. CDR3 region: CARAPRVLYEQYF. CDR3 DNA sequence: TGCGCCAGGGCTCCCCGGGTTCTCTACGAGCAGTACTTC.

This chain joins TRBV6-1 and TRBJ2-2, with 12 positions matching TRBD2. CDR3 size: 18 residues. V lost 4 bases and J lost 5; bases outside the gene matches: 11. The germline V gene encodes CDR1 MNHNS and CDR2 SASEGT. CDR3 residues: CASSANQLAGGRTGELFF. Here the CDR3 DNA reads TGTGCCAGCAGTGCAAATCAACTAGCGGGAGGAAGGACCGGGGAGCTGTTTTTT.

The chain uses TRBV19 and TRBJ2-7, with TRBD1 matching over 11 bases. V trimming: 5 bases; J trimming: 4 bases; junction bases outside the gene matches: 10. This CDR3 comprises 16 residues. Germline lookup yields CDR1 LNHDA and CDR2 SQIVND (reference sequence). The CDR3: CASSATGTGGLYEQYF. In DNA, the CDR3 is TGTGCCAGTAGTGCAACCGGGACAGGGGGATTGTACGAGCAGTACTTC.

The chain has TRBV19 and TRBJ1-1; possible D gene TRBD1, 5 bases. CDR3 length: 13 residues. V shed 2 bases and J shed 10 bases, with 14 bases lying between them. The V gene's germline CDR1 is LNHDA and CDR2 SQIVND (reference sequence). The CDR3 DNA is TGTGCCAGTAGTATAATGGGGGGTCTTGGAGCTTTCTTT. Its translation is CASSIMGGLGAFF.

The chain employs TRBV11-3 and TRBJ2-1, with 9 bases lining up with TRBD2. There are 17 residues in the CDR3. The J segment lost 5 bases and the V segment lost 4 bases, leaving 12 bases of the junction unmatched. Germline V gene lookup returns CDR1 SGHNT and CDR2 YENEEA. The DNA for the CDR3 is TGTGCCAGCAGCTCAAGGTTCCTTGGACTAGCGAACAATGAGCAGTTCTTC. Its translation is CASSSRFLGLANNEQFF. Combining the CDR3 with reference TRBV11-3 and TRBJ2-1 gives the whole variable domain EAGVVQSPRYKIIEKKQPVAFWCNPISGHNTLYWYLQNLGQGPELLIRYENEEAVDDSQLPKDRFSAERLKGVDSTLKIQPAELGDSAVYLCASSSRFLGLANNEQFFGPGTRLTVL.

The CDR3 protein is CASSLTGPFSEQYF. In DNA form, the CDR3 reads TGTGCCAGCAGCTTGACGGGCCCCTTCTCCGAGCAGTACTTC. The rearrangement joins TRBV5-5 to TRBJ2-7; D is uncertain. From germline, CDR1 is SGHKS and CDR2 YYEKEE (reference sequence). There are 14 residues in the CDR3. V dropped 1 base and J dropped 6 bases, with 14 bases sitting between them.

The chain uses TRBV5-1 and TRBJ1-2; 7 nucleotides align to TRBD1. The CDR3 spans 13 residues. V trimming: 2 bases; J trimming: 2 bases; junction bases outside the gene matches: 0. Germline loops: CDR1 SGHRS, CDR2 YFSETQ. The CDR3 is CASSLQGNYGYTF. CDR3 nucleotides: TGCGCCAGCAGCTTACAGGGGAACTATGGCTACACCTTC.

There are a few counts of this clone. This chain connects TRBV11-2 to TRBJ2-1; TRBD2 is a possible D gene (6 bases). The CDR3 has 19 amino acids. Germline V lookup: CDR1 SGHAT, CDR2 FQNNGV. V was cut by 2 bases and J by 3 bases, with 23 bases left in between. In nucleotides, the CDR3 is TGTGCCAGCAGCTTATCGTGGGGGTACGGGGCGGGGATCTACAATGAGCAGTTCTTC. Translation gives CASSLSWGYGAGIYNEQFF.

The chain uses TRBV27 and TRBJ1-2, with a tentative D call TRBD1 (6 bases). The CDR3 runs 17 residues. Trimming left V 5 bases short and J 0 bases short, with 19 bases between. Germline V gene lookup returns CDR1 MNHEY and CDR2 SMNVEV (reference sequence). This CDR3 reads CASSGDKGWGANYGYTF. In DNA form, the CDR3 reads TGTGCCAGCAGTGGGGACAAAGGGTGGGGAGCTAACTATGGCTACACCTTC.

This clone was recorded once. The rearrangement uses TRBV11-3 and TRBJ2-7; TRBD1 aligns across 11 bases. CDR3 length: 13 amino acids. Trimming at V came to 4 bases and at J to 6 bases, leaving 2 bases not matched to a gene. Germline CDR1 SGHNT, CDR2 YENEEA. The CDR3 DNA reads as TGTGCCAGCAGCTCGGGACAGGGGGGCGAGCAGTACTTC. This sequence encodes CASSSGQGGEQYF.

This chain connects TRBV30 to TRBJ2-1; 10 positions match TRBD2. There are 14 residues in the CDR3. The J segment lost 7 bases and the V segment lost 5 bases, leaving 8 bases of the junction unmatched. Germline V gene data show CDR1 as GTSNPN and CDR2 as SVGIG (reference sequence). The CDR3 protein is CAWALGSGRNEQFF. CDR3 sequence (DNA): TGTGCCTGGGCCCTGGGTAGCGGGAGGAATGAGCAGTTCTTC.

The chain uses TRBV19 and TRBJ2-1; TRBD2 agrees at 9 bases. Germline V gives CDR1 LNHDA, CDR2 SQIVND (reference sequence). The V segment lost 3 bases and the J segment 2 bases; nucleotides outside the gene matches: 2. There are 15 residues in the CDR3. The CDR3 bases are TGTGCCAGTAGTATGGCGGGAGGGCCCTACAATGAGCAGTTCTTC. It is translated as CASSMAGGPYNEQFF.

The V gene is TRBV5-8, the J gene TRBJ1-2; unclear D gene. The germline V and J ends were trimmed by 4 bases and 5 bases, with 18 bases remaining between them. Germline V lookup: CDR1 SGHTS, CDR2 YDEGEE. The length of the CDR3 is 15 residues. The DNA of the CDR3 is TGTGCCAGCAGCCTCTCAGGCGGAGCTATTTATGGCTACACCTTC. It codes for CASSLSGGAIYGYTF.

The chain recombines TRBV11-2 with TRBJ2-1, with D unresolved. Germline V gene lookup returns CDR1 SGHAT and CDR2 FQNNGV. V was clipped by 0 bases and J by 4 bases, with 10 bases between them. This CDR3 comprises 15 residues. CDR3 DNA: TGTGCCAGCAGCTTAGACCACTCTAGGTACAATGAGCAGTTCTTC. Translation: CASSLDHSRYNEQFF.

The DNA of the CDR3 is TGTGCCAGCAGCCGGCCCGGGATCGCCTACGAGCAGTACTTC. Translation gives CASSRPGIAYEQYF. The chain has TRBV6-5 and TRBJ2-7; D is perhaps TRBD2 (5 bases). CDR1 is MNHEY and CDR2 is SVGAGI in the germline V gene. The CDR3 length is 14 residues. The V and J ends lost 6 bases and 2 bases respectively, with 14 bases between them.

CDR3 residues: CASSFSPSGREQFF. The DNA for the CDR3 is TGTGCCAGCAGCTTCTCCCCTAGCGGGAGGGAGCAGTTCTTC. The chain carries TRBV11-2 and TRBJ2-1; 11 nucleotides agree with TRBD2. Germline-derived CDR1 and CDR2 are SGHAT and FQNNGV. The CDR3 totals 14 residues. V was clipped by 3 bases and J by 10 bases; unmatched bases: 5. Combining the CDR3 with reference TRBV11-2 and TRBJ2-1 gives the whole variable domain EAGVAQSPRYKIIEKRQSVAFWCNPISGHATLYWYQQILGQGPKLLIQFQNNGVVDDSQLPKDRFSAERLKGVDSTLKIQPAKLEDSAVYLCASSFSPSGREQFFGPGTRLTVL.

This clone was observed a handful of times. V is TRBV18 and J is TRBJ2-1; 11 bases line up with TRBD2. The germline CDR1 and CDR2 sequences are KGHSH and LQKENI. The V segment lost 3 bases and the J segment 10 bases; nucleotides outside the gene matches: 8. The CDR3 length is 15 residues. The CDR3 sequence: CASSPQTSGILEQFF. CDR3 bases: TGTGCCAGCTCACCCCAGACTAGCGGGATATTAGAGCAGTTCTTC.